This TCR beta chain derives from a study of T cells after yellow fever vaccination. Across the whole study: Fractions of low cell number were prepared using SMART-Seq v4 Ultra Low Input.

Each CDR3 protein is one row after TCRdb ran MiXCR on the 5' RACE reads. This sample yields some 290,000 distinct CDR3 sequences, of which approximately 11% are seen a single time; 3% to 3.5% belongs to the top ten. V shed 6 bases and J shed 4 bases, with 10 bases lying between them. CDR3 length equals 13 residues. Germline CDR1 and CDR2: MNHNS and SASEGT. J is TRBJ1-5 and V is TRBV6-1, with D unresolved. The input for sequencing was CD4+ T cells sorted from PBMCs, taken 45 days after the yellow fever booster vaccination. This receptor was taken from a man aged 18 to 29 who received the YFV17D yellow fever vaccine. CDR3: CASREGVNQPQHF. CDR3 nucleotide sequence: TGTGCCAGCAGAGAGGGAGTGAATCAGCCCCAGCATTTT.